This paragraph covers one TCR beta chain sequence. Only in-frame clones appear in the TCRdb table, and some are missing; sequencing was by immunoSEQ multiplex PCR. The sample holds around 160,000 clones, approximately 91% seen once. Trimming at V came to 6 bases and at J to 4 bases, leaving 3 bases not matched to a gene. The germline V gene has CDR1 WSHSY and CDR2 SAAADI. The CDR3 runs to 13 residues. This sample was taken from a study of blood T cell repertoires in COVID-19. The specimen was peripheral blood. The source is a man younger than 30 with acute or convalescent COVID-19. This chain joins TRBV10-2 and TRBJ1-5; 7 positions agree with TRBD1. The CDR3 loop is CASRGQPNQPQHF. Here the CDR3 DNA reads TGCGCCAGCAGGGGACAGCCAAATCAGCCCCAGCATTTT.